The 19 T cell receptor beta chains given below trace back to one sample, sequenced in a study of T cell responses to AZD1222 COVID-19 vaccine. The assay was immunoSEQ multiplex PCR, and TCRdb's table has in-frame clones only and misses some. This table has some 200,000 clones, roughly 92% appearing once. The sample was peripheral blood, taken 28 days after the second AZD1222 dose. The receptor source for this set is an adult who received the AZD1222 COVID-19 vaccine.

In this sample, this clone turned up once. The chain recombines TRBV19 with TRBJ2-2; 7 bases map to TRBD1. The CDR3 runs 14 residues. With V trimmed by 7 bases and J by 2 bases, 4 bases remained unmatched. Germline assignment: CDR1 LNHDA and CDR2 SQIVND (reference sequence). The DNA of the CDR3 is TGTGCCAGTAAGGGGACAGTCAACACCGGGGAGCTGTTTTTT. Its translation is CASKGTVNTGELFF.

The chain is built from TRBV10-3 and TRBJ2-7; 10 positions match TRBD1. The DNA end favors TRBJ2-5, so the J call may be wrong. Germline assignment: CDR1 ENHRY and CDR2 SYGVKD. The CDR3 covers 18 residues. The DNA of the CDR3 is TGTGCCATCAGTGACCCCGGGACAGGGGCAGCAGGGTTGGAGACCCAGTACTTC. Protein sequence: CAISDPGTGAAGLETQYF.

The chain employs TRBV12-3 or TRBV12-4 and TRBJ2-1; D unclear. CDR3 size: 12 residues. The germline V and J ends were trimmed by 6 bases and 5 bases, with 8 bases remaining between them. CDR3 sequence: CASRPGNNEQFF. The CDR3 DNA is TGTGCCAGCAGGCCAGGAAACAATGAGCAGTTCTTC.

DNA of the CDR3: TGCGCCAGCAGCCAAGCCCCCCAGACAGGACCAAATGAAAAACTGTTTTTT. This codes for CASSQAPQTGPNEKLFF. J is TRBJ1-4 and V is TRBV4-1, with a weak D call TRBD1 (6 bases). Trimming shortened V by 1 base and J by 5 bases, and 17 bases separated the two germline ends. CDR1 is MGHRA, CDR2 YSYEKL, per germline. The CDR3 runs 17 residues.

The CDR3 sequence is CASGRRDSNTEAFF. CDR3 sequence (DNA): TGTGCTAGTGGTCGAAGGGACTCGAACACTGAAGCTTTCTTT. This chain uses TRBV12-5 with TRBJ1-1; maybe TRBD1 (5 bases). Germline CDR1 reads LGHNT; CDR2 reads FRNRAP. Deletions cut 5 bases from V and 1 base from J, with 11 bases between. This CDR3 spans 14 amino acids. Complete variable domain (other parts from reference TRBV12-5 and TRBJ1-1): DARVTQTPRHKVTEMGQEVTMRCQPILGHNTVFWYRQTMMQGLELLAYFRNRAPLDDSGMPKDRFSAEMPDATLATLKIQPSEPRDSAVYFCASGRRDSNTEAFFGQGTRLTVV.

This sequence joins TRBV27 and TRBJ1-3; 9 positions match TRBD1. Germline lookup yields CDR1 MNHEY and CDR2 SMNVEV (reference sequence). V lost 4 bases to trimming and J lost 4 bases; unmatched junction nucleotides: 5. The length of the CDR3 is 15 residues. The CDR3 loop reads CASSSLGTGGNTIYF. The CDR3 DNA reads TGTGCCAGCAGTTCCCTAGGGACAGGGGGAAACACCATATATTTT.

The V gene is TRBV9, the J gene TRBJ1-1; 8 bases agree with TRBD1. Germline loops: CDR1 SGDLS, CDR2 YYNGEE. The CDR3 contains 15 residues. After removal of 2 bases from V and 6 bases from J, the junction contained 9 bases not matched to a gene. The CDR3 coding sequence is TGTGCCAGCAGCGTTACTTCGGACAGGGTCGCTGAAGCTTTCTTT. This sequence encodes CASSVTSDRVAEAFF. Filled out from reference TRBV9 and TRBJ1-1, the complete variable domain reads DSGVTQTPKHLITATGQRVTLRCSPRSGDLSVYWYQQSLDQGLQFLIQYYNGEERAKGNILERFSAQQFPDLHSELNLSSLELGDSALYFCASSVTSDRVAEAFFGQGTRLTVV.

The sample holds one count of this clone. CDR3 region: CASSQEPAGSRISNQPQHF. CDR3 sequence (DNA): TGCGCCAGCAGCCAAGAACCGGCAGGGTCGAGAATTAGCAATCAGCCCCAGCATTTT. The chain recombines TRBV4-1 with TRBJ1-5; possible D gene TRBD1, 5 bases. The CDR3 has 19 amino acids. Trimming took off 0 bases at V and 0 bases at J, with 18 bases between the two ends. Per the germline V gene, CDR1 is MGHRA and CDR2 is YSYEKL.

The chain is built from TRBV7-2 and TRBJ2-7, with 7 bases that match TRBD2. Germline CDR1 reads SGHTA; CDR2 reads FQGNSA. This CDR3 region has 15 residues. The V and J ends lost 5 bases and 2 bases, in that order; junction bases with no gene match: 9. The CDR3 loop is CASSDRRLAAYEQYF. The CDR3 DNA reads TGTGCCAGCAGCGACCGACGTCTAGCGGCCTACGAGCAGTACTTC.

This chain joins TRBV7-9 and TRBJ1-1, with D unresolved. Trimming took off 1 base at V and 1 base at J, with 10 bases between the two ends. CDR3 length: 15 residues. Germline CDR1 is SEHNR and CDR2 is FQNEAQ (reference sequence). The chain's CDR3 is CASSLDRRRNTEAFF. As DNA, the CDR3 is TGTGCCAGCAGCTTAGACCGACGGAGGAACACTGAAGCTTTCTTT.

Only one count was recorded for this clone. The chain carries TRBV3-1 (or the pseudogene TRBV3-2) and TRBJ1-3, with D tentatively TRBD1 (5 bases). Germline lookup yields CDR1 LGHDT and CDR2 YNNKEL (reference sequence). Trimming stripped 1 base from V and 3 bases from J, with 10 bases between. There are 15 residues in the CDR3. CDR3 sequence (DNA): TGTGCCAGCAGCCAAGGGCAGGGAGATGGAAACACCATATATTTT. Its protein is CASSQGQGDGNTIYF.

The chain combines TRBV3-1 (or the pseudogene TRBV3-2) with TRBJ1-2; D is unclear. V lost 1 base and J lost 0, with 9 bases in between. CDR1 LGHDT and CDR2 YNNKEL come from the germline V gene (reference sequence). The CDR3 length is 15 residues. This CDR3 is CASSQGTIANYGYTF. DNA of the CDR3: TGTGCCAGCAGCCAAGGAACGATAGCTAACTATGGCTACACCTTC.

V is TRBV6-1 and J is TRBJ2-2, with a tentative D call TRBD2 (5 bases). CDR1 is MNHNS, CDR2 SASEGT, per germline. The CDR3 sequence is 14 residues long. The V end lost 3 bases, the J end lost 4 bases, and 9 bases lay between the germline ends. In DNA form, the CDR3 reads TGTGCCAGCAGTGATAGAGGGATCACCGGGGAGCTGTTTTTT. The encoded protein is CASSDRGITGELFF.

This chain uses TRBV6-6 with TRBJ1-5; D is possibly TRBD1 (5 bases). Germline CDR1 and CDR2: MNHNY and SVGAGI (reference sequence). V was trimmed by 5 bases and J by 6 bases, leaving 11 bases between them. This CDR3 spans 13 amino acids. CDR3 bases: TGTGCCAGCAGTCCCCAGGGTGTTCAGCCCCAGCATTTT. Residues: CASSPQGVQPQHF.

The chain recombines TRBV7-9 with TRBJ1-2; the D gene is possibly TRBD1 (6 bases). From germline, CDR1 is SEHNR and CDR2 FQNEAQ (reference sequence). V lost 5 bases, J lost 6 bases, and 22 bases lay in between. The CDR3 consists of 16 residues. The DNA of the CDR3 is TGTGCCAGCAGCCTGAGGAGGGGGTATTCAGGGGATGGCTACACCTTC. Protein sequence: CASSLRRGYSGDGYTF.

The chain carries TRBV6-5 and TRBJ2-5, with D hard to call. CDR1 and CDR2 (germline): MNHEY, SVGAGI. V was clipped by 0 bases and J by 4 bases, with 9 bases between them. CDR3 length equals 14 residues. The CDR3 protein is CASSYSKARETQYF. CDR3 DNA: TGTGCCAGCAGTTACTCGAAGGCCCGAGAGACCCAGTACTTC.

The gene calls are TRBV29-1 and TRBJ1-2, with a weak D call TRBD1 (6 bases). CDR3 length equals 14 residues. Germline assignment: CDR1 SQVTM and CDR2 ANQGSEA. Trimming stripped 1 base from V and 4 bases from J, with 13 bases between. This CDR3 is CSVEVPTGSYGYTF. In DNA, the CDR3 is TGCAGCGTTGAAGTCCCCACAGGGTCCTATGGCTACACCTTC.

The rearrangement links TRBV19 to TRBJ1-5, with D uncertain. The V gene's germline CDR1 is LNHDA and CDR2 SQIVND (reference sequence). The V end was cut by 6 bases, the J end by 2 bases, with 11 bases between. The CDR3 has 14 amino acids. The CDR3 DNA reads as TGTGCCAGTAGCTCCAATGGACGCAATCAGCCCCAGCATTTT. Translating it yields CASSSNGRNQPQHF.

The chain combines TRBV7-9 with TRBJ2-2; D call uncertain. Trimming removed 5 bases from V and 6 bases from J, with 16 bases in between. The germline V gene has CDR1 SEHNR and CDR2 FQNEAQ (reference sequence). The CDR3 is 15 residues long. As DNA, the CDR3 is TGTGCCAGCAGCAACCGGGCCCTACTGGCCGGGGAGCTGTTTTTT. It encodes CASSNRALLAGELFF.